This T cell receptor beta chain was captured in a study of T cells after yellow fever vaccination (dated by TCRdb to the late 2010s). General notes on the study: Using CD3, CD45RA, CCR7 and CD95 staining, memory subsets (EM, EMRA, CM and Tscm) were sorted on a BD FACS Aria III. The SMART-Seq v4 Ultra Low Input RNA kit was used to prepare libraries from fractions with low cell numbers. To follow T-cell clones before and after both primary and booster YFV17D yellow fever vaccination, bulk TCR alpha and beta repertoires underwent longitudinal sequencing. Two healthy male donors, one aged 18 to 30 and one aged 30 to 40 years, were included in the cohort. Blood was collected at multiple timepoints before and after primary and secondary immunization, and bulk PBMC replicates and cell subsets were isolated. Memory subsets were sorted on days 0, 15 and 45 and at 18 months after primary vaccination, and on days 0, 15 and 45 after the 30-year booster. Beyond this particular receptor, the publication reports: Computational filtering was required because FACS-sorted repertoires could contain abundant contaminating clonotypes from the bulk population. Compared with the primary T-cell response, the secondary T-cell response was weaker but faster, peaking on day 5 rather than day 15. A small share of clonotypes occurred in both CD4 and CD8 compartments, likely arising from convergent recombination. Because the study included only a couple of donors, the extent to which the findings can be generalized is limited. In the sorted memory subsets on day 0, nearly all of the vaccine-responding clonotypes fell below detection. After the booster, most of the clones that had expanded following primary vaccination were detected again (approximately 95% of CD4 and 85% to 90% of CD8), which suggests that memory was broadly maintained.

Germline trimming amounts to 3 bases on V and 9 bases on J, with 11 as the count of junction bases outside the gene matches. The CDR3, cysteine through phenylalanine, is 15 amino acids long. Only the CDR3 part of the read is kept: 45 bases, read in frame from the first base. The germline V gene yields SGDLS for CDR1 and YYNGEE for CDR2. Interpreted using the paper, the treatment or condition label stands for: live attenuated yellow fever vaccine strain. PBMCs were isolated from peripheral blood using a standard Ficoll-Paque protocol. For sorted memory subsets, RNA extraction was done with the RNeasy Micro Kit. TCR cDNA was synthesized by 5'RACE template switching, through which a universal primer site and unique molecular identifiers were introduced. cDNA synthesis was primed from both the TCR alpha and TCR beta constant segments. Two PCR steps were used to amplify libraries, with sample barcodes and sequencing adapters being added in the second step. Sequencing of the libraries was done on either Illumina HiSeq 2500 (2x100 bp) or NovaSeq (2x150 bp). From the authors' description of their analysis: Demultiplexing of reads and collapsing into UMI consensus sequences were performed with MIGEC, and V(D)J alignment was carried out with MiXCR. Clonotypes responding to the vaccine were identified with edgeR on replicate PBMC samples, with the criteria of FDR below 0.01 and a log2 fold change above 5 up to day 15. Each bulk clonotype received a CD4 or CD8 identity based on whether the sequenced CD4 or CD8 repertoire contained that clonotype at higher abundance. Clonotype frequencies in memory subsets were weighted by FACS-sorted cell numbers to estimate each clone's distribution across memory phenotypes. The public sequencing data were trimmed at Q25 with fastp and processed into clonotypes with MiXCR by TCRdb, which kept only in-frame beta chains. Here each entry gathers all rows of one CDR3 protein and keeps the most common genes and DNA. The V and J calls follow TCRdb's processing rather than the paper's. The sample table records 35,000 to 55,000 distinct CDR3 sequences; 5.5% to 7.5% of these occur just once. Of the sample, about 9.4% is held by the ten largest clones.

This clonotype showed up many times. No base quality information exists; no much larger clone differs at one position. This receptor was identified in a man aged 25 to 45 who received the YFV17D yellow fever vaccine. The sequencing used PBMCs, either bulk or a sorted T-cell subset (CD4+, CD8+, memory, or dextramer-sorted; not recorded which), collected 45 days after the yellow fever booster vaccination. The receptor chain draws on TRBV9 and TRBJ2-1, and TRBD2 matches 8 of the central bases. The CDR3 sequence is CASSEGTGLGGEQFF. The nucleotide sequence is TGTGCCAGCAGCGAGGGAACGGGACTAGGGGGTGAGCAGTTCTTC.